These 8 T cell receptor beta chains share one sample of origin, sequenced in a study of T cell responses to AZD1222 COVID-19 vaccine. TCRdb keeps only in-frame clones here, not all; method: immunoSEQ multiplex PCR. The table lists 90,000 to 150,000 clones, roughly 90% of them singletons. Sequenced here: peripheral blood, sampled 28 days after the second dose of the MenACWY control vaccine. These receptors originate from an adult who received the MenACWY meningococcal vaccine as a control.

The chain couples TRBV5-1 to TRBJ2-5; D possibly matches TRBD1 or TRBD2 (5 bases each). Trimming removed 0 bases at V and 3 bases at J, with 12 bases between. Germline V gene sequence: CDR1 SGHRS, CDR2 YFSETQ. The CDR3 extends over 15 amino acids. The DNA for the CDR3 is TGCGCCAGCAGCTTGGCGTTGGGGGTCAAAGAGACCCAGTACTTC. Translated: CASSLALGVKETQYF.

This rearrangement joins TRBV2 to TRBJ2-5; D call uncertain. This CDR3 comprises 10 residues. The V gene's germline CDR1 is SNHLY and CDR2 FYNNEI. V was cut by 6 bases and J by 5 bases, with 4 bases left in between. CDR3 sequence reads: CASSWETQYF. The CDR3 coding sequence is TGTGCCAGCAGCTGGGAGACCCAGTACTTC.

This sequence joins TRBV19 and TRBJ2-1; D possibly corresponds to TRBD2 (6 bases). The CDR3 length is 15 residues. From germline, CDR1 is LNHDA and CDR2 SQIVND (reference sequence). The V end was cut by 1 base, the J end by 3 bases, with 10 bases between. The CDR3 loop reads CASSIVGGIYNEQFF. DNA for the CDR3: TGTGCCAGTAGTATAGTGGGAGGAATCTACAATGAGCAGTTCTTC.

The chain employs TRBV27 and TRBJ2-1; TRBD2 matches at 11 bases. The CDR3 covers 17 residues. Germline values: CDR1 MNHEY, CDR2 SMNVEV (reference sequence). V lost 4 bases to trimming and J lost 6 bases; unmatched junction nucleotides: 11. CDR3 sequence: CASSSGSSGGLFNEQFF. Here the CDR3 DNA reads TGTGCCAGCAGTTCAGGGTCTAGCGGGGGGCTTTTCAATGAGCAGTTCTTC.

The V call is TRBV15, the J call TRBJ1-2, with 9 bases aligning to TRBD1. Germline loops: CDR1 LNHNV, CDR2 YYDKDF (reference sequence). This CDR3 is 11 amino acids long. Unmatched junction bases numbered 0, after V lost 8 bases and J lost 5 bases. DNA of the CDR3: TGTGCCACCGGGACAGGGTATGGCTACACCTTC. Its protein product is CATGTGYGYTF.

The CDR3 bases are TGTGCCAGCAGCCAATCTGCAGGGAGACGTGTAAATGAGCAGTTCTTC. Translated: CASSQSAGRRVNEQFF. The chain recombines TRBV16 with TRBJ2-1; D possibly matches TRBD1 or TRBD2 (5 bases each). CDR1 is KGHSY, CDR2 FQNENV, per germline. V shed 0 bases and J shed 7 bases, with 16 bases lying between them. The CDR3 runs to 16 residues.

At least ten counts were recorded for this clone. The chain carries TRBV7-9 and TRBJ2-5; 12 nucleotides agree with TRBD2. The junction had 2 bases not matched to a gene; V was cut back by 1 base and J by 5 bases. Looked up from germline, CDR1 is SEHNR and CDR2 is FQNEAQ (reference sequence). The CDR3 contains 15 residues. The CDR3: CASSLGGLAGETQYF. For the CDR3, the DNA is TGTGCCAGCAGCTTAGGCGGACTAGCGGGGGAGACCCAGTACTTC. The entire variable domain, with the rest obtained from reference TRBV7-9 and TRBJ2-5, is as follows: DTGVSQNPRHKITKRGQNVTFRCDPISEHNRLYWYRQTLGQGPEFLTYFQNEAQLEKSRLLSDRFSAERPKGSFSTLEIQRTEQGDSAMYLCASSLGGLAGETQYFGPGTRLLVL.

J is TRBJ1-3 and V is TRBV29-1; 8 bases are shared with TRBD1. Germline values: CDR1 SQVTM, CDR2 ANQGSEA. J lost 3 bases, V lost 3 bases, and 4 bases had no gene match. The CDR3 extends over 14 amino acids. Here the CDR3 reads CSVDSGTGGNTIYF. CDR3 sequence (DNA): TGCAGCGTTGACTCCGGGACAGGTGGAAACACCATATATTTT. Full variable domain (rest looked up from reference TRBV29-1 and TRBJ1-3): SAVISQKPSRDICQRGTSLTIQCQVDSQVTMMFWYRQQPGQSLTLIATANQGSEATYESGFVIDKFPISRPNLTFSTLTVSNMSPEDSSIYLCSVDSGTGGNTIYFGEGSWLTVV.